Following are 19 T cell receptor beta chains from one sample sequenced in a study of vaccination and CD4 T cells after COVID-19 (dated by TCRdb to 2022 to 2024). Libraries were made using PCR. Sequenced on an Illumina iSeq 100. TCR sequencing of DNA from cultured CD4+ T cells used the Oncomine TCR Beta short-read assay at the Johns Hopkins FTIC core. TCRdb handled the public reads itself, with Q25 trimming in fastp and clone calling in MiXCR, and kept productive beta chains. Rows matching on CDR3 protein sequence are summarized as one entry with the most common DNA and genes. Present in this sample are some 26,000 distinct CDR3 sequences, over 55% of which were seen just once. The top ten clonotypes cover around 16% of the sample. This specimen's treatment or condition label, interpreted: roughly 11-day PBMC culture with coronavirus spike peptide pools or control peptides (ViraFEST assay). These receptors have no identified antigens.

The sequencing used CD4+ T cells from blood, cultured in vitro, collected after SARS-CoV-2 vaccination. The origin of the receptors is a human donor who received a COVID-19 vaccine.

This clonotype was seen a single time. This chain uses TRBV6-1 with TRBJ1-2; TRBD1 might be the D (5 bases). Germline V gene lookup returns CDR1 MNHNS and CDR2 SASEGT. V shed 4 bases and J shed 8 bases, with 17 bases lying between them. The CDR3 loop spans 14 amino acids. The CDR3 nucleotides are TGTGCCAGCAGTGCCAGGGAGACCTCGGGGGGCTACACCTTC. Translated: CASSARETSGGYTF.

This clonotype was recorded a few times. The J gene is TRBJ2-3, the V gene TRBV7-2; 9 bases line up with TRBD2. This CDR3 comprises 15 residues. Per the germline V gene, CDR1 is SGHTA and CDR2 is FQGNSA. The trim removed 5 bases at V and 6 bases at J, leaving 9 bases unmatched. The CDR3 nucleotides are TGTGCCAGCAGCCTTTTGGCGGGGGGGCCGGATACGCAGTATTTT. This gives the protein CASSLLAGGPDTQYF.

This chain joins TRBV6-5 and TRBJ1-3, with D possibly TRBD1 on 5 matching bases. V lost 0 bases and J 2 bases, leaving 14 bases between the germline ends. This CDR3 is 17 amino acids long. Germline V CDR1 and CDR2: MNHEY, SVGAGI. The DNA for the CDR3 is TGTGCCAGCAGTTACTCGAGTCTCGGGGACGCTGGAAACACCATATATTTT. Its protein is CASSYSSLGDAGNTIYF.

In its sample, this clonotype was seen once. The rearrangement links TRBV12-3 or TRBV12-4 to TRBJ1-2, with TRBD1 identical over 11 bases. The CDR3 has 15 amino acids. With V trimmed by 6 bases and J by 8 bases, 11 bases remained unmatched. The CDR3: CASSLGGTGGRGYTF. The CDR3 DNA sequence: TGTGCCAGCAGCCTCGGCGGGACAGGGGGTAGGGGCTACACCTTC.

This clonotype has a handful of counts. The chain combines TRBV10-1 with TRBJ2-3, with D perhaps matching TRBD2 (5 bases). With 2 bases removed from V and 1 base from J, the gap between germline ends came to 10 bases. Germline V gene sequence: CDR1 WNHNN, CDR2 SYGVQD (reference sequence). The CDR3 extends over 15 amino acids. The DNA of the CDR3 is TGCGCCAGCAGTGAGGCCCTAGCTGGCACAGATACGCAGTATTTT. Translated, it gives CASSEALAGTDTQYF.

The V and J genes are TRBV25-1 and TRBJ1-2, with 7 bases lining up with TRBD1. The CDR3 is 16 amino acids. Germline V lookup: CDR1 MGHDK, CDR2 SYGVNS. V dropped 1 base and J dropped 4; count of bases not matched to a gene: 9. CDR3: CASSESNRQGRYGYTF. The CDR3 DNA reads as TGTGCCAGCAGTGAATCTAACCGACAGGGTCGCTATGGCTACACCTTC.

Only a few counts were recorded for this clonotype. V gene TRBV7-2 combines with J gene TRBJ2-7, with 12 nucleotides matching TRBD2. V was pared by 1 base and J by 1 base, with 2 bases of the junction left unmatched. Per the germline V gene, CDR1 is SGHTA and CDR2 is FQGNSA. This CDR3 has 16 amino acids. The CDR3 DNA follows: TGTGCCAGCAGCTTAGAGGGGACTAGCGGGTCCTACGAGCAGTACTTC. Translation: CASSLEGTSGSYEQYF.

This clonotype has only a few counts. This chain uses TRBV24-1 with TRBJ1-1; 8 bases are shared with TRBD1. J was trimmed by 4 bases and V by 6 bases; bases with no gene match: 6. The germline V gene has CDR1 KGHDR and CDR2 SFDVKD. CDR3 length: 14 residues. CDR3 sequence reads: CATSWTGNPTEAFF. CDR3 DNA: TGTGCCACCAGTTGGACAGGGAATCCCACTGAAGCTTTCTTT.

CDR3 bases: TGTGCCAGCAGTTCCCGGATCGACACAGATACGCAGTATTTT. This sequence encodes CASSSRIDTDTQYF. The chain combines TRBV2 with TRBJ2-3, with D hard to call. Trimming removed 5 bases from V and 2 bases from J, with 11 bases in between. This CDR3 region has 14 residues. The V gene's germline CDR1 is SNHLY and CDR2 FYNNEI.

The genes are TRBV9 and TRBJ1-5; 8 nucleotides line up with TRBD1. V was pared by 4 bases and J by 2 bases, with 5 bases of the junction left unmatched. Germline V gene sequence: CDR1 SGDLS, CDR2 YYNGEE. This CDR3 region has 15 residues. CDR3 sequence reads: CASSTSGGGNQPQHF. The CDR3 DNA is TGTGCCAGCAGCACCTCAGGGGGCGGCAATCAGCCCCAGCATTTT. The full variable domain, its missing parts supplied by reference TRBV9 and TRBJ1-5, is DSGVTQTPKHLITATGQRVTLRCSPRSGDLSVYWYQQSLDQGLQFLIQYYNGEERAKGNILERFSAQQFPDLHSELNLSSLELGDSALYFCASSTSGGGNQPQHFGDGTRLSIL.

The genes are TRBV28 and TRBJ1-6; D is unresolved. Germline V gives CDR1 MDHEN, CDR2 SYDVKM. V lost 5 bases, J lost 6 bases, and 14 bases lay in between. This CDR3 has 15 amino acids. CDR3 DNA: TGTGCCAGCAGTCTTCCCCGCGGGAGTAATTCACCCCTCCACTTT. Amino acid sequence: CASSLPRGSNSPLHF.

CDR3 amino acids: CASSRQGRLGEKLFF. The CDR3 nucleotides read TGTGCCAGCAGTAGACAGGGGAGGTTGGGAGAAAAACTGTTTTTT. The chain couples TRBV6-1 to TRBJ1-4, with 8 bases matching TRBD1. Germline CDR1 reads MNHNS; CDR2 reads SASEGT. The J segment lost 8 bases and the V segment lost 5 bases, leaving 10 bases of the junction unmatched. CDR3 length equals 15 residues.

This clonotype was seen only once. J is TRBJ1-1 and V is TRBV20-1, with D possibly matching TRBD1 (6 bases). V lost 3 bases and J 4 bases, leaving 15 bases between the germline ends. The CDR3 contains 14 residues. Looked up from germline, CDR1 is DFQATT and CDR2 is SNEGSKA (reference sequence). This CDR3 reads CSARIQGRSTEAFF. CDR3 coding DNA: TGCAGTGCTAGGATACAGGGTAGGAGCACTGAAGCTTTCTTT.

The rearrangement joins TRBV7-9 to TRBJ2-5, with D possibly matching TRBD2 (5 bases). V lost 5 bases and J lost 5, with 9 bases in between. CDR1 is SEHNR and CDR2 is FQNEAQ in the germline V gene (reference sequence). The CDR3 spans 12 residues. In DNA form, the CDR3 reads TGTGCCAGCAGCAAGGACTGGGAGACCCAGTACTTC. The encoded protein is CASSKDWETQYF. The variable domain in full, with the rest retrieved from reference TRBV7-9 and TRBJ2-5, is DTGVSQNPRHKITKRGQNVTFRCDPISEHNRLYWYRQTLGQGPEFLTYFQNEAQLEKSRLLSDRFSAERPKGSFSTLEIQRTEQGDSAMYLCASSKDWETQYFGPGTRLLVL.

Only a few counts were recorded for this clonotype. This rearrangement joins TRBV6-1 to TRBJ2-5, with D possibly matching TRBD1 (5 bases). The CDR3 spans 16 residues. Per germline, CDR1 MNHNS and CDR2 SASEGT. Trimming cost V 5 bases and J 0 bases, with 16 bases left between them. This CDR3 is CASSKGFSDHQETQYF. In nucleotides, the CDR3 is TGTGCCAGCAGTAAGGGGTTTTCGGACCACCAAGAGACCCAGTACTTC.

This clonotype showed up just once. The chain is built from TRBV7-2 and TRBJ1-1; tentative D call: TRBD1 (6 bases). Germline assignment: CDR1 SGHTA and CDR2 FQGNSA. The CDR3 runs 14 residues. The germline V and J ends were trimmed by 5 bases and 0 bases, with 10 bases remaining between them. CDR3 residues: CASSTQGLNTEAFF. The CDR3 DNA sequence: TGTGCCAGCAGCACACAGGGACTGAACACTGAAGCTTTCTTT.

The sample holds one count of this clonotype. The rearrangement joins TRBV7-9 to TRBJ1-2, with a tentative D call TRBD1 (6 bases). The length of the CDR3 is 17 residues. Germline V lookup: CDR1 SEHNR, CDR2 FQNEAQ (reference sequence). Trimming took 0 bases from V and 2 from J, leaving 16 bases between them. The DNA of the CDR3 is TGTGCCAGCAGCTTAGCATCGGGGGCGCGATCCAACTATGGCTACACCTTC. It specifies CASSLASGARSNYGYTF.

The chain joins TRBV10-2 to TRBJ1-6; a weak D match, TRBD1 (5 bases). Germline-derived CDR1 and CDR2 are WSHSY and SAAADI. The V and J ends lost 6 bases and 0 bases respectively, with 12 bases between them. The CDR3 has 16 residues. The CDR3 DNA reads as TGCGCCAGCAGGACAGTTCAAAGCTCCTATAATTCACCCCTCCACTTT. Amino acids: CASRTVQSSYNSPLHF.

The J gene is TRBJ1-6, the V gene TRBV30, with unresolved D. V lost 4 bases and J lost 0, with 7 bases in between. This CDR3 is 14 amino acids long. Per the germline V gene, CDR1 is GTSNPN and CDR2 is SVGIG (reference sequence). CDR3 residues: CAWTRSSYNSPLHF. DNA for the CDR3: TGTGCCTGGACTAGGAGCTCCTATAATTCACCCCTCCACTTT.